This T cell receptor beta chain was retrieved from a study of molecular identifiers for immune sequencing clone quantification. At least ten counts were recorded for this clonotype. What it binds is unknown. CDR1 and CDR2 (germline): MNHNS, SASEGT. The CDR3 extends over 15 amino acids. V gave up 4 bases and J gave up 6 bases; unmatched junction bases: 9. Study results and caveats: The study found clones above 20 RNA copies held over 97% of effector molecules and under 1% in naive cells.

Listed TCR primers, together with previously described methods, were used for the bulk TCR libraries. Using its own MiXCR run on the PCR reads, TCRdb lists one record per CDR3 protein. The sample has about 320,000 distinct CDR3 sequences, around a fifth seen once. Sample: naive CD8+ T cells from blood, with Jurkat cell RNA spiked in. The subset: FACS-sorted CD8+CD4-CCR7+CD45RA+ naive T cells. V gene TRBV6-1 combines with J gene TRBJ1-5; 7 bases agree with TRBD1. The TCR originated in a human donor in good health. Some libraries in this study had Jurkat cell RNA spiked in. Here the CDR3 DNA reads TGTGCCAGCAGTGTAGAACAGGGGCGACTTCAGCCCCAGCATTTT. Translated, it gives CASSVEQGRLQPQHF.